These 10 T cell receptor beta chains originate from one sample sequenced in a study of cytomegalovirus exposure and HLA in healthy donors. The PCR ran on 60 Vbeta and 13 Jbeta primers. Data came from immunoSEQ multiplex PCR; TCRdb stores just in-frame clones and leaves some out. The sample lists 150,000 to 170,000 clones, 75% to 85% occurring once. The sample consisted of PBMCs. These TCRs come from a woman in her forties in good health and CMV-seropositive.

CDR3 region: CATSRDPVTYEQYF. The CDR3 DNA reads as TGTGCCACCAGCAGAGATCCAGTTACCTACGAGCAGTACTTC. The J gene is TRBJ2-7, the V gene TRBV15, with D uncertain. CDR1 LNHNV and CDR2 YYDKDF come from the germline V gene (reference sequence). The CDR3 has 14 residues. V lost 0 bases, J lost 2 bases, and 8 bases lay in between.

The CDR3 sequence: CASSPPGQGAYEQYF. The CDR3 nucleotides read TGTGCCAGTAGTCCCCCGGGACAGGGGGCCTACGAGCAGTACTTC. V usage is TRBV19 and J usage is TRBJ2-7; 11 nucleotides line up with TRBD1. The CDR3 is 15 amino acids. Germline V gene sequence: CDR1 LNHDA, CDR2 SQIVND (reference sequence). Germline trimming cut 5 bases from V and 2 bases from J; bases unmatched to any gene: 5.

The chain joins TRBV29-1 to TRBJ2-1, with 13 positions matching TRBD2. The V segment lost 4 bases and the J segment 12 bases; nucleotides outside the gene matches: 9. Germline CDR1 SQVTM, CDR2 ANQGSEA. The CDR3 contains 14 residues. CDR3 DNA: TGCAGCGTTGGCTCGGGACTAGCGGGACTCGGGCAGTTCTTC. Residues: CSVGSGLAGLGQFF.

CDR3 sequence (DNA): TGTGCCAGCAGCTTAGGTCGGGGAGGTACCTACAATGAGCAGTTCTTC. It specifies CASSLGRGGTYNEQFF. The V gene is TRBV11-2, the J gene TRBJ2-1, with a possible D match to TRBD2 (6 bases). This CDR3 contains 16 residues. Germline assignment: CDR1 SGHAT and CDR2 FQNNGV. V lost 1 base and J 2 bases, leaving 12 bases between the germline ends.

This chain joins TRBV19 and TRBJ2-1; 8 nucleotides agree with TRBD2. Germline V lookup: CDR1 LNHDA, CDR2 SQIVND (reference sequence). The V and J ends lost 1 base and 8 bases, in that order; junction bases with no gene match: 4. The CDR3 is made up of 14 amino acids. CDR3 amino acids: CASSIAGGPDEQFF. In DNA form, the CDR3 reads TGTGCCAGTAGTATAGCGGGAGGGCCGGATGAGCAGTTCTTC.

This clone has a handful of counts. Other DNA sequences of this sample code for an identical CDR3. This chain's CDR3 is CASRKGQVYNEQFF. The CDR3, as DNA: TGTGCCAGCAGAAAGGGACAGGTCTACAATGAGCAGTTCTTC. This chain joins TRBV7-9 and TRBJ2-1, with 8 bases aligning to TRBD1. The CDR3 is 14 residues long. V was pared by 6 bases and J by 3 bases, with 4 bases of the junction left unmatched. Germline loops: CDR1 SEHNR, CDR2 FQNEAQ (reference sequence).

This sequence joins TRBV6-1 and TRBJ1-5; D remains unclear. CDR3 size: 14 residues. Looked up from germline, CDR1 is MNHNS and CDR2 is SASEGT. V shed 10 bases and J shed 4 bases, with 17 bases lying between them. The CDR3 loop reads CATLPDGENQPQHF. The DNA of the CDR3 is TGTGCCACTCTCCCGGACGGGGAAAATCAGCCCCAGCATTTT.

V and J are TRBV27 and TRBJ1-1; 9 bases are a match to TRBD1. Germline V gene lookup returns CDR1 MNHEY and CDR2 SMNVEV (reference sequence). The CDR3 spans 16 residues. V trimming: 3 bases; J trimming: 8 bases; junction bases outside the gene matches: 13. The CDR3 nucleotides are TGTGCCAGCAGTTTTAGGGGAGGACAGGGGCTGACCGAAGCTTTCTTT. Translation gives CASSFRGGQGLTEAFF.

This chain uses TRBV5-6 with TRBJ2-7; TRBD2 agrees at 12 bases. Germline V gives CDR1 SGHDT, CDR2 YYEEEE. V shed 2 bases, J shed 0 bases, and the junction held 3 bases outside the gene matches. This CDR3 has 16 amino acids. The CDR3, as DNA: TGTGCCAGCAGCTTCTCGACTAGCGGGAGCTCCTACGAGCAGTACTTC. This translates into CASSFSTSGSSYEQYF.

The chain joins TRBV11-2 to TRBJ1-1; D might be TRBD1 (6 bases). The germline V and J ends were trimmed by 5 bases and 7 bases, with 14 bases remaining between them. Germline values: CDR1 SGHAT, CDR2 FQNNGV. This CDR3 has 13 residues. The CDR3, as DNA: TGTGCCAGCAGCGGACGGGACATTTTTGAAGCTTTCTTT. Translating it yields CASSGRDIFEAFF.